This T cell receptor beta chain derives from a study of long-term antiretroviral therapy in people with HIV. Running of the v3.0 immunoSEQ assay took place at survey level. Here immunoSEQ multiplex PCR was the method, and the copy in TCRdb shows in-frame clones only, minus some. The sample shows some 15,000 clones, 85% to 90% of them seen only once. V dropped 3 bases and J dropped 4; count of bases not matched to a gene: 2. Germline CDR1 reads MNHEY; CDR2 reads SMNVEV (reference sequence). The CDR3 loop spans 15 amino acids. As concerns this clone: Antigen: not known. Other DNA sequences in this sample translate to the same CDR3.

Study-wide points: Compared with controls, HIV repertoires showed narrower CDR3 length ranges. Adherence to ART, viral resistance and therapy changes lacked any data.

The specimen was unsorted PBMCs, collected 6.9 years after starting antiretroviral therapy. The origin of this receptor is a man aged 50-59 years with HIV. This sequence joins TRBV27 and TRBJ2-1, with 11 bases that match TRBD2. In nucleotides, the CDR3 is TGTGCCAGCAGTTTCCCTAGCGGGAGGTACAATGAGCAGTTCTTC. Translated: CASSFPSGRYNEQFF.